This entry is about one TCR beta chain. Its antigen is unidentified. From germline, CDR1 is MGHDK and CDR2 SYGVNS. Trimming removed 1 base at V and 1 base at J, with 13 bases between. The CDR3 is 16 amino acids. The data belong to a study of cytomegalovirus exposure and HLA in healthy donors. Points from the study as a whole: Later analysis indicated greater clonal expansion among HLA-associated TCR beta chains than among equally common other chains. Most TCR sequences were uncommon, yet certain public TCRs appeared in many donors. In an earlier analysis, about 87% or about 30%: the productive usage of most TCR beta V segments. Rates of TCR association differed by HLA locus in a later analysis, with DRB1 highest and HLA-C lowest.

A multiplex PCR was run with 60 Vbeta primers and 13 Jbeta primers. Data came from immunoSEQ multiplex PCR; TCRdb stores just in-frame clones and leaves some out. The sample lists fewer than 90,000 clones; around three quarters were seen once. The rearrangement joins TRBV25-1 to TRBJ1-1; no firm D call. Sequencing was done on a sample of PBMCs. The TCR sequence derives from a male donor in good health and CMV-seronegative. The CDR3 is CASSEWRRHRNTEAFF. In DNA, the CDR3 is TGTGCCAGCAGTGAATGGAGGAGACACCGGAACACTGAAGCTTTCTTT.